This T cell receptor (beta chain) is drawn from a study of OX40 agonist ivuxolimab in advanced cancers. Data came from immunoSEQ multiplex PCR; TCRdb stores just in-frame clones and leaves some out. The table records tens of thousands of clones, about nine tenths of them present only once. The source material was CD4+ or CD8+ T cells sorted from blood, sampled in a trial of the OX40 agonist ivuxolimab. This TCR was sampled from an adult with an advanced solid tumor such as melanoma, head and neck, liver or kidney cancer.

Here the CDR3 DNA reads TGTGCCAGCAGCTACCGACACTACGGGGATCAGCCCCAGCATTTT. This sequence encodes CASSYRHYGDQPQHF. V and J are TRBV6-1 and TRBJ1-5, with D uncertain. Germline V gene data show CDR1 as MNHNS and CDR2 as SASEGT. The V and J ends lost 6 bases and 5 bases respectively, with 17 bases between them. The CDR3 has 15 residues.